What follows are 18 T cell receptor beta chains derived from one specimen sequenced in a study of CD8 T cells in Susac syndrome. When the RNA was reverse transcribed, random hexamers were used with an input of about 0.5 to 1 ug. TCRdb ran MiXCR on the immunoSEQ multiplex PCR reads and lists one entry per CDR3 protein. The table has some 190,000 distinct CDR3 sequences, approximately 95% seen once. Sequencing used CD4+ T cells from PBMCs. The source of these receptors is a human donor with multiple sclerosis.

CDR3: CASGVSETQYF. The CDR3, as DNA: TGTGCCTCTGGGGTTTCTGAGACCCAGTACTTC. The V and J genes are TRBV30 and TRBJ2-5, with D unclear. The CDR3 sequence is 11 residues long. Trimming took 7 bases from V and 5 from J, leaving 11 bases between them. Germline V lookup: CDR1 GTSNPN, CDR2 SVGIG (reference sequence).

The chain is built from TRBV29-1 and TRBJ2-3, with D maybe TRBD1 (6 bases). This CDR3 comprises 15 residues. V was cut by 5 bases and J by 1 base, with 16 bases left in between. Per the germline V gene, CDR1 is SQVTM and CDR2 is ANQGSEA. As DNA, the CDR3 is TGCAGCGTTCAAACCGGGACACCCCGCACAGATACGCAGTATTTT. It yields the protein CSVQTGTPRTDTQYF.

The chain has TRBV15 and TRBJ1-5; weak D call: TRBD1 (5 bases). Germline V CDR1 and CDR2: LNHNV, YYDKDF (reference sequence). CDR3 size: 15 residues. Trimming removed 7 bases from V and 0 bases from J, with 13 bases in between. In nucleotides, the CDR3 is TGTGCCACCAATCCGGGACTTCATAGCAATCAGCCCCAGCATTTT. This gives the protein CATNPGLHSNQPQHF.

The chain joins TRBV5-5 to TRBJ2-5; tentatively, D is TRBD2 (6 bases). V was cut by 1 base and J by 4 bases, with 17 bases left in between. This CDR3 region has 16 residues. Germline assignment: CDR1 SGHKS and CDR2 YYEKEE (reference sequence). The CDR3 region is CASSLLGGALLETQYF. CDR3 nucleotide sequence: TGTGCCAGCAGCTTGCTCGGCGGGGCTTTGCTAGAGACCCAGTACTTC.

The CDR3 DNA sequence: TGTGCCTGGGGGACAGGACCTTACAATGAGCAGTTCTTC. Translation: CAWGTGPYNEQFF. This chain links TRBV30 with TRBJ2-1; 8 nucleotides match TRBD1. The germline V gene has CDR1 GTSNPN and CDR2 SVGIG (reference sequence). The CDR3 is made up of 13 amino acids. V lost 5 bases to trimming and J lost 4 bases; unmatched junction nucleotides: 4.

The DNA of the CDR3 is TGCAGCGTTGCCGGGGGGCCGAACACCGGGGAGCTGTTTTTT. It translates to CSVAGGPNTGELFF. The rearrangement links TRBV29-1 to TRBJ2-2; D might be TRBD2 (7 bases). The germline V gene has CDR1 SQVTM and CDR2 ANQGSEA. Trimming took off 4 bases at V and 0 bases at J, with 9 bases between the two ends. The CDR3 loop spans 14 amino acids.

The V call is TRBV6-5, the J call TRBJ1-6; perhaps TRBD1 as D (5 bases). The germline CDR1 and CDR2 sequences are MNHEY and SVGAGI. V was trimmed by 6 bases and J by 7 bases, leaving 13 bases between them. The CDR3 is made up of 14 amino acids. The DNA of the CDR3 is TGTGCCAGCAGACCCGACAGCGTCAATTCACCCCTCCACTTT. This sequence encodes CASRPDSVNSPLHF.

This rearrangement joins TRBV3-1 to TRBJ2-2, with D possibly matching TRBD1 (6 bases). Trimming left V 1 base short and J 6 bases short, with 9 bases between. The CDR3 loop spans 14 amino acids. The germline gives CDR1 LGHDT, CDR2 YNNKEL (reference sequence). CDR3 sequence reads: CASSQAPGAGELFF. In DNA form, the CDR3 reads TGTGCCAGCAGCCAAGCGCCAGGGGCCGGGGAGCTGTTTTTT.

This rearrangement joins TRBV15 to TRBJ2-7; TRBD2 is a possible D gene (5 bases). The CDR3 totals 16 residues. V was pared by 0 bases and J by 1 base, with 13 bases between. CDR1 LNHNV and CDR2 YYDKDF come from the germline V gene (reference sequence). The CDR3 loop reads CATSRDRGGSSYEQYF. The CDR3 nucleotides read TGTGCCACCAGCAGAGATCGAGGCGGGTCTTCCTACGAGCAGTACTTC.

J is TRBJ2-2 and V is TRBV10-3; a weak D match, TRBD2 (6 bases). V lost 5 bases and J lost 4, with 11 bases in between. The CDR3 is 14 amino acids. The V gene's germline CDR1 is ENHRY and CDR2 SYGVKD. CDR3 in DNA: TGTGCCATCAGTTTAGCGGCGGGCACCGGGGAGCTGTTTTTT. Translating gives CAISLAAGTGELFF.

The CDR3, as DNA: TGTGCCAGCAGCCGCGGACTACAGACAGATACGCAGTATTTT. It yields the protein CASSRGLQTDTQYF. The chain is built from TRBV12-3 or TRBV12-4 and TRBJ2-3; D is possibly TRBD2 (6 bases). The V gene lost 6 bases and the J gene lost 3 bases, with 13 bases spanning the gap. The CDR3 consists of 14 residues.

The CDR3 DNA reads TGTGCCAGCAGTGGAACAGGGGGAGGTAATTCACCCCTCCACTTT. Its translation is CASSGTGGGNSPLHF. V is TRBV2 and J is TRBJ1-6, with 8 positions matching TRBD1. This CDR3 spans 15 amino acids. V gave up 4 bases and J gave up 6 bases; unmatched junction bases: 5. Germline V gene lookup returns CDR1 SNHLY and CDR2 FYNNEI.

The chain combines TRBV20-1 with TRBJ1-5, with D possibly TRBD1 on 5 matching bases. CDR3 length equals 16 residues. Trimming removed 1 base at V and 1 base at J, with 14 bases between. The germline V gene has CDR1 DFQATT and CDR2 SNEGSKA (reference sequence). As DNA, the CDR3 is TGCAGTGCTAGAGTGGGTGTTGGGGGAAGCAATCAGCCCCAGCATTTT. This encodes CSARVGVGGSNQPQHF.

This chain joins TRBV29-1 and TRBJ1-2; D is ambiguous. The CDR3 length is 13 residues. Per the germline V gene, CDR1 is SQVTM and CDR2 is ANQGSEA. V was clipped by 6 bases and J by 5 bases, with 16 bases between them. The CDR3 sequence: CSVSSASGYGYTF. The CDR3, as DNA: TGCAGCGTATCGAGTGCTAGCGGATATGGCTACACCTTC.

The CDR3 nucleotides read TGTGCCTGGAGTGCTTACAGGGTAGAGGAATCACCCCTCCACTTT. This encodes CAWSAYRVEESPLHF. The chain has TRBV30 and TRBJ1-6; D perhaps matches TRBD1 (6 bases). The CDR3 runs 15 residues. V lost 1 base and J lost 10, with 17 bases in between. The germline V gene encodes CDR1 GTSNPN and CDR2 SVGIG (reference sequence).

V gene TRBV7-9 combines with J gene TRBJ2-1; D is uncertain. V dropped 6 bases and J dropped 8 bases, with 17 bases sitting between them. This CDR3 spans 14 amino acids. In germline, CDR1 is SEHNR, CDR2 FQNEAQ (reference sequence). The CDR3 region is CASRPGVWSDEQFF. CDR3 bases: TGTGCCAGCAGACCAGGAGTTTGGTCAGATGAGCAGTTCTTC.

The V gene is TRBV5-4, the J gene TRBJ2-5, with 9 positions matching TRBD2. After removal of 7 bases from V and 4 bases from J, the junction contained 11 bases not matched to a gene. The CDR3 spans 15 residues. CDR1 is SGHNT and CDR2 is YYREEE in the germline V gene (reference sequence). In DNA form, the CDR3 reads TGTGCCAGCGGAACGACACGCGGGGGGGGAGAGACCCAGTACTTC. The encoded protein is CASGTTRGGGETQYF.

The CDR3 bases are TGTGCCAGCAGTTACTCGGAAGGGCGCTACGAGCAGTACTTC. Protein sequence: CASSYSEGRYEQYF. V usage is TRBV6-2 or TRBV6-3 and J usage is TRBJ2-7; no clear D gene. This CDR3 contains 14 residues. V gave up 0 bases and J gave up 3 bases, with 9 bases separating them. Per germline, CDR1 MNHEY and CDR2 SVGEGT.